A single sample is the source of the 11 T cell receptor beta chains below, sequenced in a study of neurological immune-mediated disorders. TCRdb used MiXCR to reprocess the 5' RACE reads, holding one entry per CDR3 protein. The sample carries some 66,000 distinct CDR3 sequences, almost 3.5% recorded once. Source material: PBMCs. These receptors were taken from a man in his forties with multiple sclerosis.

The chain employs TRBV7-6 and TRBJ2-2; TRBD1 is a possible D gene (7 bases). Looked up from germline, CDR1 is SGHVS and CDR2 is FNYEAQ. V shed 3 bases and J shed 0 bases, with 11 bases lying between them. CDR3 length: 16 residues. The CDR3 coding sequence is TGTGCCAGCAGCTTGTCCAGGGGGGCGAACACCGGGGAGCTGTTTTTT. Protein product: CASSLSRGANTGELFF.

This clonotype has at least ten counts. This may arise from a read error, as a much more abundant clone is one base away. The gene calls are TRBV28 and TRBJ1-2; the D is unclear. This CDR3 is 13 amino acids long. Germline lookup yields CDR1 MDHEN and CDR2 SYDVKM. V was cut by 6 bases and J by 8 bases, with 16 bases left in between. Here the CDR3 DNA reads TGTGCCAGCAGCGGGAAGGGATCGGGCGGCTACACCTTC. Amino acids: CASSGKGSGGYTF.

At least ten counts were recorded for this clonotype. The chain links TRBV6-6 to TRBJ1-1, with TRBD1 as a possible D gene (6 bases). This CDR3 is 14 amino acids long. V shed 7 bases and J shed 3 bases, with 15 bases lying between them. Germline CDR1 is MNHNY and CDR2 is SVGAGI (reference sequence). The CDR3 sequence: CASTTDRFDTEAFF. The CDR3 DNA reads TGTGCCAGCACCACGGACAGATTCGACACTGAAGCTTTCTTT.

This clonotype came up many times. The V gene is TRBV10-3, the J gene TRBJ1-1; D gene uncertain. Germline-derived CDR1 and CDR2 are ENHRY and SYGVKD. This CDR3 region has 13 residues. Between the trimmed V and J ends, which lost 3 bases and 5 bases, there was a span of 10 bases. CDR3 region: CAISDGVRTEAFF. Here the CDR3 DNA reads TGTGCCATCAGTGATGGGGTCAGGACTGAAGCTTTCTTT.

This clonotype was detected ten times or more. The junction and the germline gene differ at one end; a read error may be behind it. The chain couples TRBV3-1 to TRBJ2-2; D might be TRBD1 or TRBD2, each matching 5 bases. The CDR3 has 19 amino acids. In germline, CDR1 is LGHDT, CDR2 YNNKEL (reference sequence). DNA of the CDR3: TGTGCCAGCAGCCAAGAAGAACTAGGCAAGGACACGAACCCCGGGGAGCTGTTTTTT. It is translated as CASSQEELGKDTNPGELFF.

This clonotype was found many times. The chain employs TRBV7-2 and TRBJ2-1; weak D call: TRBD2 (5 bases). The CDR3 spans 14 residues. V was clipped by 3 bases and J by 4 bases, with 10 bases between them. Germline-derived CDR1 and CDR2 are SGHTA and FQGNSA. The chain's CDR3 is CASSFPAEYNEQFF. The DNA for the CDR3 is TGTGCCAGCAGCTTTCCAGCGGAGTACAATGAGCAGTTCTTC.

In this sample, this clonotype turned up many times. The chain is built from TRBV6-5 and TRBJ2-7, with 7 bases identical to TRBD1. Germline V gene data show CDR1 as MNHEY and CDR2 as SVGAGI. V dropped 2 bases and J dropped 4; count of bases not matched to a gene: 5. The CDR3 sequence is 14 residues long. The chain's CDR3 is CASSYGQGEYEQYF. CDR3 sequence (DNA): TGTGCCAGCAGTTACGGGCAGGGGGAGTACGAGCAGTACTTC.

This clonotype was recorded many times. The chain joins TRBV3-1 to TRBJ2-7; 8 bases are a match to TRBD2. Germline V gene data show CDR1 as LGHDT and CDR2 as YNNKEL (reference sequence). The CDR3 spans 15 residues. V lost 1 base and J lost 4; bases outside the gene matches: 6. CDR3: CASSQAGGPGYEQYF. CDR3 in DNA: TGTGCCAGCAGCCAAGCGGGGGGGCCTGGTTACGAGCAGTACTTC.

This clonotype was seen many times. This chain joins TRBV5-1 and TRBJ2-2, with 7 nucleotides matching TRBD2. This CDR3 contains 16 residues. From germline, CDR1 is SGHRS and CDR2 YFSETQ. V lost 0 bases to trimming and J lost 6 bases; unmatched junction nucleotides: 8. CDR3 loop: CASSLGAGAGAGELFF. CDR3 nucleotides: TGCGCCAGCAGCTTGGGCGCGGGAGCTGGGGCCGGGGAGCTGTTTTTT.

This clonotype has at least ten counts. The chain joins TRBV5-1 to TRBJ1-1, with D possibly TRBD1 on 5 matching bases. The germline gives CDR1 SGHRS, CDR2 YFSETQ. V lost 4 bases and J 3 bases, leaving 13 bases between the germline ends. This CDR3 is built from 14 residues. The CDR3 sequence: CASSPDSDYTEAFF. The CDR3 coding sequence is TGCGCCAGCAGCCCAGACAGCGACTACACTGAAGCTTTCTTT.

This clonotype showed up many times. The chain has TRBV6-6 and TRBJ1-1; D call uncertain. Germline V gene data show CDR1 as MNHNY and CDR2 as SVGAGI (reference sequence). The length of the CDR3 is 14 residues. Trimming cost V 6 bases and J 1 base, with 12 bases left between them. This chain's CDR3 is CASRMGSENTEAFF. As DNA, the CDR3 is TGTGCCAGCAGGATGGGCTCTGAGAACACTGAAGCTTTCTTT.